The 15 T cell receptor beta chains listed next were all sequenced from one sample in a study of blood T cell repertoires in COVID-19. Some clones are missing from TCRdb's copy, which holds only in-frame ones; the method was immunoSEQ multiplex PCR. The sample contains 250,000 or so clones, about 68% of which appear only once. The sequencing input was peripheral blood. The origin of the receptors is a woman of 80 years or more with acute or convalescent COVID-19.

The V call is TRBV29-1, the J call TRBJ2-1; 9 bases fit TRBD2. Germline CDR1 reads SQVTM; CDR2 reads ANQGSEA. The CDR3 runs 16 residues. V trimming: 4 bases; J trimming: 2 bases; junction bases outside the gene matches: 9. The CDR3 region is CSVVLGSGGTYNEQFF. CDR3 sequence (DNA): TGCAGCGTTGTTTTGGGTAGCGGGGGTACCTACAATGAGCAGTTCTTC.

CDR3 nucleotide sequence: TGTGCCAGTAGTATCTACGGGGGGCCCTCGAATTCACCCCTCCACTTT. Its translation is CASSIYGGPSNSPLHF. This chain connects TRBV19 to TRBJ1-6, with D possibly being TRBD1 (6 bases). The CDR3 spans 16 residues. Trimming cost V 3 bases and J 7 bases, with 16 bases left between them. The V gene's germline CDR1 is LNHDA and CDR2 SQIVND (reference sequence).

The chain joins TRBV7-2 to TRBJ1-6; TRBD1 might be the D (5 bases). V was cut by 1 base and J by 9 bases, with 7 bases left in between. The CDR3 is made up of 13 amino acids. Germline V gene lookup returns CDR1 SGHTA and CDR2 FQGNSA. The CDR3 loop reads CASSLVGGSPLHF. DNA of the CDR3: TGTGCCAGCAGCTTAGTGGGGGGTTCACCCCTCCACTTT.

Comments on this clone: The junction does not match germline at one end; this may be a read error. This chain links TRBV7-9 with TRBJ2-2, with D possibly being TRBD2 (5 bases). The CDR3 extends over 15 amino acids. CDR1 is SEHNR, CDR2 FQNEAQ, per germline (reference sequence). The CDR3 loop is CLRKRTFTNTGELFF. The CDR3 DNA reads TGCCTGCGGAAGAGGACTTTCACGAACACCGGGGAGCTGTTTTTT.

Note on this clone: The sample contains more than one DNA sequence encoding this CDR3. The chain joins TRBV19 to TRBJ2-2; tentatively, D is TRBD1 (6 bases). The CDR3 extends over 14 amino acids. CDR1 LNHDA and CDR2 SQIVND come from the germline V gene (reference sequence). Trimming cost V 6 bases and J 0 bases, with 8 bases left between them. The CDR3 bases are TGTGCCAGTAGAGGACAGACGAACACCGGGGAGCTGTTTTTT. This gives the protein CASRGQTNTGELFF.

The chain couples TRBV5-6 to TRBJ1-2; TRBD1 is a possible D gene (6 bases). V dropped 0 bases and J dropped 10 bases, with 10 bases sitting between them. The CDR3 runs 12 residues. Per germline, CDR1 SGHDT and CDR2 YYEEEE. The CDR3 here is CASSLGNRDYTF. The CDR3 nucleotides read TGTGCCAGCAGCTTGGGTAACAGGGACTACACCTTC.

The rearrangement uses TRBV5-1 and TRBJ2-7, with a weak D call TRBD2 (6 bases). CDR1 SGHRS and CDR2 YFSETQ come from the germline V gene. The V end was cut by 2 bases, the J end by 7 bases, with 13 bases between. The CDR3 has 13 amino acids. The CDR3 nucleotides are TGCGCCAGCAGCTTTATAGGGGCGGGAGAGCAGTACTTC. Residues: CASSFIGAGEQYF.

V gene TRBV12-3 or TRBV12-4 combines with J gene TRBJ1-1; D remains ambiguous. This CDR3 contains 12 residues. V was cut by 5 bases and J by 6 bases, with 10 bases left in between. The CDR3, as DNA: TGTGCCAGCAGTCTTTGGAGGTCTGAAGCTTTCTTT. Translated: CASSLWRSEAFF.

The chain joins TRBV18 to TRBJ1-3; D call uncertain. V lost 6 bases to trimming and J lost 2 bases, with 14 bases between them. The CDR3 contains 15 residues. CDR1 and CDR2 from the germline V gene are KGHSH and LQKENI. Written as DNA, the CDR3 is TGTGCCAGCTCGTCCAACCGCGGCACTGGAAACACCATATATTTT. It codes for CASSSNRGTGNTIYF.

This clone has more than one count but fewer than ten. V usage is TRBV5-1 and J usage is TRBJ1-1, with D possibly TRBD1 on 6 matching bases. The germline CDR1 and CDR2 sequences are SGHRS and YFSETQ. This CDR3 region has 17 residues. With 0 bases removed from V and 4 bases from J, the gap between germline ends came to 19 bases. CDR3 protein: CASSLAGVGGGSTEAFF. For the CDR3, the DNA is TGCGCCAGCAGCTTGGCAGGGGTTGGTGGAGGATCCACTGAAGCTTTCTTT.

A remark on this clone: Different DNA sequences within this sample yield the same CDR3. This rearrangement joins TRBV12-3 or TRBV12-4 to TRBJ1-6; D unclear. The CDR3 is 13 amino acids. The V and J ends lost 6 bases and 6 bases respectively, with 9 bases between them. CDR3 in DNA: TGTGCCAGCAGCCTCGCCGGTAATTCACCCCTCCACTTT. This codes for CASSLAGNSPLHF.

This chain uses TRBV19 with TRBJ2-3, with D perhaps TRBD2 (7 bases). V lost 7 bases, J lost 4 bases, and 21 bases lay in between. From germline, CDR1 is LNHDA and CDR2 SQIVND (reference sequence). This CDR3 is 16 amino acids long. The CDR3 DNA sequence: TGTGCCAGTACAAATACTGGGGGGGGCCGTCCAGATACGCAGTATTTT. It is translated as CASTNTGGGRPDTQYF.

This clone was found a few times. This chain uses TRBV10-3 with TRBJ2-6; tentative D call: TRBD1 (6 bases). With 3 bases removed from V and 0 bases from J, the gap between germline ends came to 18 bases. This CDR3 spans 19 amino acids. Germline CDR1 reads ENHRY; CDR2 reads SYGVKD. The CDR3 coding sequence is TGTGCCATCAGTGATGCCCGGGACATTACCTCCTCTGGGGCCAACGTCCTGACTTTC. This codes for CAISDARDITSSGANVLTF.

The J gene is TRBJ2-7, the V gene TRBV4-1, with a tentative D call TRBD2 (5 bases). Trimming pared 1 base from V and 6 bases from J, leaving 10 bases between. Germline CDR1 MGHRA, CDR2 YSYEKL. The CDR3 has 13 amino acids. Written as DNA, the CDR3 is TGCGCCAGCAGCCAAGTCTCGGGGTCCGAGCAGTACTTC. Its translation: CASSQVSGSEQYF.

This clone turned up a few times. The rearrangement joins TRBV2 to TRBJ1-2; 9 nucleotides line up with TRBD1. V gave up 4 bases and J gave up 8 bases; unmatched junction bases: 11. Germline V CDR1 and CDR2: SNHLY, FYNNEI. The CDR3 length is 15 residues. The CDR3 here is CASSVVQQGASGYTF. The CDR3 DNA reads TGTGCCAGCAGTGTGGTCCAACAGGGGGCTAGCGGCTACACCTTC.